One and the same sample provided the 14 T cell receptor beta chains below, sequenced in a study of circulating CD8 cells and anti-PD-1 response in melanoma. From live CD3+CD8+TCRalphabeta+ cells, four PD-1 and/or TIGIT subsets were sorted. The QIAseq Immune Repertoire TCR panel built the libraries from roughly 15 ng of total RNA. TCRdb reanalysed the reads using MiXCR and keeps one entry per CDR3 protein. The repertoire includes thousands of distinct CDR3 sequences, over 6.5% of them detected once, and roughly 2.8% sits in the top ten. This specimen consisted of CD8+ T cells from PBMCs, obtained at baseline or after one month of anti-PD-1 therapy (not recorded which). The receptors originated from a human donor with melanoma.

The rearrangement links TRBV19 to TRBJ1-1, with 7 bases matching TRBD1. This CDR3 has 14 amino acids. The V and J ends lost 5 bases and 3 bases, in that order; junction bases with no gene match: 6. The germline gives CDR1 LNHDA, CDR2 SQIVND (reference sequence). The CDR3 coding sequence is TGTGCCAGTAGTCCGACAGGGAGGGACACTGAAGCTTTCTTT. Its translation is CASSPTGRDTEAFF.

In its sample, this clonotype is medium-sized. CDR3 in DNA: TGCAGCGTGACAGTACGTTCCTACAATGAGCAGTTCTTC. Translating it yields CSVTVRSYNEQFF. V and J are TRBV29-1 and TRBJ2-1, with D possibly TRBD1 on 5 matching bases. The CDR3 is made up of 13 amino acids. Trimming stripped 6 bases from V and 1 base from J, with 10 bases between. CDR1 is SQVTM, CDR2 ANQGSEA, per germline.

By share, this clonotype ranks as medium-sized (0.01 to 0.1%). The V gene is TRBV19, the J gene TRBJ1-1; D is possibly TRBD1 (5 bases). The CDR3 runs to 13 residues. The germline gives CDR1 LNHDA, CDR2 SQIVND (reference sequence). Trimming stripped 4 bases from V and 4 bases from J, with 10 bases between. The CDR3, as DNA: TGTGCCAGTAGTAGCGGGGGGTCCACTGAAGCTTTCTTT. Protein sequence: CASSSGGSTEAFF.

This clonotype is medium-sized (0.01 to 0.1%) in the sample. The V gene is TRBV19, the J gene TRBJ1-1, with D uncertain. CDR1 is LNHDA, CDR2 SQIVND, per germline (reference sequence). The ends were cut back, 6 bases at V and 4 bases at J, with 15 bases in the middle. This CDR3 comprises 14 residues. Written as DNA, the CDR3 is TGTGCCAGTAGCCCGGGCAGTGTTGGCACTGAAGCTTTCTTT. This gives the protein CASSPGSVGTEAFF.

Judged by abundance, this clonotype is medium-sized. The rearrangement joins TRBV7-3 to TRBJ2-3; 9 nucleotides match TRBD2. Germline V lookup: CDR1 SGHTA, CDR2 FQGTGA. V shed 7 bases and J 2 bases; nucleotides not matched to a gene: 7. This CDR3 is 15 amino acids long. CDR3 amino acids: CASTPGLAATDTQYF. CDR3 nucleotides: TGTGCCAGCACCCCGGGACTAGCCGCCACAGATACGCAGTATTTT.

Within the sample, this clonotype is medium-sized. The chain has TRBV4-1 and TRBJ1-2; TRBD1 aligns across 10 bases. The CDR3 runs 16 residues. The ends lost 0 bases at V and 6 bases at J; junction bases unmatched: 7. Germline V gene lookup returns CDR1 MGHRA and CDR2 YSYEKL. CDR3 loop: CASSQDWGQGKDGYTF. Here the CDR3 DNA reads TGCGCCAGCAGCCAAGATTGGGGACAGGGGAAGGATGGCTACACCTTC.

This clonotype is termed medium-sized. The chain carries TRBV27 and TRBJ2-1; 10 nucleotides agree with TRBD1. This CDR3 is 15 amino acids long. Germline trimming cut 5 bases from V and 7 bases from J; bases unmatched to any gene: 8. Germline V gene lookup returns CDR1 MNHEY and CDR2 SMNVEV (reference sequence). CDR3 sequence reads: CASSQLGTGVNEQFF. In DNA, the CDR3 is TGTGCCAGCAGTCAGCTCGGGACAGGGGTAAATGAGCAGTTCTTC.

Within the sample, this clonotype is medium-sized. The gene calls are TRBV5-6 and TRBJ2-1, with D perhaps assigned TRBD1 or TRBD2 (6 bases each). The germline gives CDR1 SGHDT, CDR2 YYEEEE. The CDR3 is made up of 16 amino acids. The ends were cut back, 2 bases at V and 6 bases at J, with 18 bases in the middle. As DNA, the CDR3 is TGTGCCAGCAGCTTTGATTGGCGCGGAGGGGGCAATGAGCAGTTCTTC. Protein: CASSFDWRGGGNEQFF.

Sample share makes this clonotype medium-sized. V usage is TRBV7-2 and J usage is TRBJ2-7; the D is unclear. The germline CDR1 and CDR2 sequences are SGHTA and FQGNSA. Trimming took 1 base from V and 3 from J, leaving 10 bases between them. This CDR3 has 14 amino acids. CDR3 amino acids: CASSLDPSYYEQYF. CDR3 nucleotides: TGTGCCAGCAGCTTAGATCCCTCCTACTACGAGCAGTACTTC.

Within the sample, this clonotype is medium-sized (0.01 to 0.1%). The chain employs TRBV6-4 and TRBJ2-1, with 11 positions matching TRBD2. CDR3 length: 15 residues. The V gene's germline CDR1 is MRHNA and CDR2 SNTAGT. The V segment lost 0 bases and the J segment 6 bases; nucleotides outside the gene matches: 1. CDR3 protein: CASSDSSGGANEQFF. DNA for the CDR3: TGTGCCAGCAGTGACTCTAGCGGGGGGGCCAATGAGCAGTTCTTC.

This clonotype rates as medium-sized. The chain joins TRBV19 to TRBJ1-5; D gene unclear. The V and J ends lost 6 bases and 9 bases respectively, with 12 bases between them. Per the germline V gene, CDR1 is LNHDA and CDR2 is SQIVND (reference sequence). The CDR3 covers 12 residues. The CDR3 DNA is TGTGCCAGTAGGGAGGGCGGACTGCCCCAGCATTTT. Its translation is CASREGGLPQHF.

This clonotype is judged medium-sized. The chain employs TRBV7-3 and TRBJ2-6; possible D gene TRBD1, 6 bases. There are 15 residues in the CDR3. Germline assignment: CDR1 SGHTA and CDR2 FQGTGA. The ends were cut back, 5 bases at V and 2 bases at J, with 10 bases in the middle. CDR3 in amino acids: CASSPQGPGANVLTF. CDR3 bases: TGTGCCAGCAGCCCACAGGGACCTGGGGCCAACGTCCTGACTTTC.

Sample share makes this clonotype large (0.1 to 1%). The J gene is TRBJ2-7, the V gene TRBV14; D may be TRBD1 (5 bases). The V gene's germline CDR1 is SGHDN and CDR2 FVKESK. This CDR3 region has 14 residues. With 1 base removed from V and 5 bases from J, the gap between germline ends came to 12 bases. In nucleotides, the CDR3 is TGTGCCAGCAGCCAAGCCTCCAGGGTCCACGAGCAGTACTTC. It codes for CASSQASRVHEQYF.

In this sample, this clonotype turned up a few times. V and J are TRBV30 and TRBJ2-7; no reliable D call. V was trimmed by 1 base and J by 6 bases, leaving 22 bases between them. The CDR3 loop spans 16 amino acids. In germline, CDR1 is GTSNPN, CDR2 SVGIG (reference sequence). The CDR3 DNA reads TGTGCCTGGAGTGGGTCGGCCGAGAGCCTGGGGATCGAGCAGTACTTC. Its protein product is CAWSGSAESLGIEQYF.